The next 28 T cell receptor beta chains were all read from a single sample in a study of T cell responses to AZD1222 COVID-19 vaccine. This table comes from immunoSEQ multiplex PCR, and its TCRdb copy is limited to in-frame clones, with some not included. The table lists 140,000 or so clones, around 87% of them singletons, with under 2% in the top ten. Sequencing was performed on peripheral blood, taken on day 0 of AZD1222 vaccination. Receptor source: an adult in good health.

This CDR3 is CASSTHSSGANVLTF. The CDR3 DNA is TGTGCCAGTAGTACCCACAGCTCTGGGGCCAACGTCCTGACTTTC. The rearrangement joins TRBV19 to TRBJ2-6; D remains unclear. Trimming took off 4 bases at V and 0 bases at J, with 7 bases between the two ends. The CDR3 is made up of 15 amino acids. Germline V gene sequence: CDR1 LNHDA, CDR2 SQIVND (reference sequence).

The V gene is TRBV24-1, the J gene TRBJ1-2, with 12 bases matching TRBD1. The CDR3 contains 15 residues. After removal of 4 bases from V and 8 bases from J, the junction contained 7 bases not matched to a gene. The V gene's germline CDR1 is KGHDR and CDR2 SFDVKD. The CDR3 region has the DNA TGTGCCACCAGTGAGGGGACAGGGGGCGCGCAGGGCTACACCTTC. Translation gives CATSEGTGGAQGYTF.

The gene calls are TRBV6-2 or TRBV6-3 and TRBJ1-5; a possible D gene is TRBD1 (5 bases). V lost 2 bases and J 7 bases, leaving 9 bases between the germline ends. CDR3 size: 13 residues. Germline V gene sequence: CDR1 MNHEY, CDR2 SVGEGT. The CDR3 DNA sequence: TGTGCCAGCAGTTACCGGGGGGTCCAGCCCCAGCATTTT. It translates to CASSYRGVQPQHF.

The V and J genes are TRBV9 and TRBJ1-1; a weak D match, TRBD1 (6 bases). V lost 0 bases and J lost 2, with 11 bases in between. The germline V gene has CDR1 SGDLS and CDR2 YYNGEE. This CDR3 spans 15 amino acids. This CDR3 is CASSVAWTENTEAFF. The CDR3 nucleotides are TGTGCCAGCAGCGTAGCTTGGACAGAAAACACTGAAGCTTTCTTT.

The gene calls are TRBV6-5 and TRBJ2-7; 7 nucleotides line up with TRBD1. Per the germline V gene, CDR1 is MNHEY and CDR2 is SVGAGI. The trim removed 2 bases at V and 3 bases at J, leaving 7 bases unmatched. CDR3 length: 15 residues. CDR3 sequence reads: CASSYLTGDHYEQYF. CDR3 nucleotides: TGTGCCAGCAGTTACCTAACAGGGGATCACTACGAGCAGTACTTC.

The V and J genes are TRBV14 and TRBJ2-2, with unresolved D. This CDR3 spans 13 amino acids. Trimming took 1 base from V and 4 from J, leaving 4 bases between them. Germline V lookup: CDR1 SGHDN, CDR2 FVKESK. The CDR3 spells CASSQVRTGELFF. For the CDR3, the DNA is TGTGCCAGCAGCCAAGTTCGCACCGGGGAGCTGTTTTTT.

As DNA, the CDR3 is TGTGCCAGCAGCTTAACGACAGGGAACACCGGGGAGCTGTTTTTT. It translates to CASSLTTGNTGELFF. The chain employs TRBV11-1 and TRBJ2-2, with a possible D match to TRBD1 (6 bases). The germline V gene has CDR1 SGHAT and CDR2 FQDESV (reference sequence). V lost 2 bases and J lost 1, with 8 bases in between. CDR3 length: 15 amino acids.

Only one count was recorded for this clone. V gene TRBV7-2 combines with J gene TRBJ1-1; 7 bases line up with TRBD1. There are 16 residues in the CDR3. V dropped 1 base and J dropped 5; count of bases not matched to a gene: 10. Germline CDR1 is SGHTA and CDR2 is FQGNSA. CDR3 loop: CASSLDRLTGRTEAFF. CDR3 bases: TGTGCCAGCAGCTTAGACCGCCTGACAGGGAGAACTGAAGCTTTCTTT.

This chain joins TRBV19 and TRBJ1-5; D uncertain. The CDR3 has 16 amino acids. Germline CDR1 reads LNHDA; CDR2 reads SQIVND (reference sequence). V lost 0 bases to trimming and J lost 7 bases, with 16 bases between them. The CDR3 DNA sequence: TGTGCCAGTAGTATAGACGGAGGCCCGATAGGCCAGCCCCAGCATTTT. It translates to CASSIDGGPIGQPQHF.

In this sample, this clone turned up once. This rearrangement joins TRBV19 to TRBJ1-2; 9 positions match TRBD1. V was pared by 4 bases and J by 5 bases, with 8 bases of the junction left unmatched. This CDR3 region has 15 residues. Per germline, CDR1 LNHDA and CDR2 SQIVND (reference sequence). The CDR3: CASSTGRTGEYGYTF. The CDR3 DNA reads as TGTGCCAGTAGTACGGGGCGGACAGGGGAGTATGGCTACACCTTC.

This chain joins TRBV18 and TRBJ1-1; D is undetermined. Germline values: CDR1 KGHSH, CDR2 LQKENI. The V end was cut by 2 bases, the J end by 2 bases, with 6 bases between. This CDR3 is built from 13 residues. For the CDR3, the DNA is TGTGCCAGCTCACCAGGTCCCAACACTGAAGCTTTCTTT. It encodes CASSPGPNTEAFF.

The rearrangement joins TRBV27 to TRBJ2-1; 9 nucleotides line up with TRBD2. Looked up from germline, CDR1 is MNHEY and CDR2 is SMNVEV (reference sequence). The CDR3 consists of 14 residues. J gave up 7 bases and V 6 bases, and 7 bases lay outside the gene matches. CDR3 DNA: TGTGCCAGCAGAGTGGCGGGGGGGCAAAATGAGCAGTTCTTC. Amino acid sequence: CASRVAGGQNEQFF.

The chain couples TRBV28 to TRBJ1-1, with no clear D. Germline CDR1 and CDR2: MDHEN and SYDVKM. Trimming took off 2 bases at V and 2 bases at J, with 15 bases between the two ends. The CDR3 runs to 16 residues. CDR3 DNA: TGTGCCAGCAGTTTAACAGACCGACGGTCTAACACTGAAGCTTTCTTT. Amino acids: CASSLTDRRSNTEAFF.

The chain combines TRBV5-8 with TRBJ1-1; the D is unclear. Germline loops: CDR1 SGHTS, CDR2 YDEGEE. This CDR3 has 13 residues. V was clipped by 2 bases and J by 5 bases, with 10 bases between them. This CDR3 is CASSLLVGTEAFF. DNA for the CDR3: TGTGCCAGCAGCTTATTGGTGGGAACTGAAGCTTTCTTT. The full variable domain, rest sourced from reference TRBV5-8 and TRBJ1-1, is EAGVTQSPTHLIKTRGQQATLRCSPISGHTSVYWYQQALGLGLQFLLWYDEGEERNRGNFPPRFSGRQFPNYSSELNVNALELEDSALYLCASSLLVGTEAFFGQGTRLTVV.

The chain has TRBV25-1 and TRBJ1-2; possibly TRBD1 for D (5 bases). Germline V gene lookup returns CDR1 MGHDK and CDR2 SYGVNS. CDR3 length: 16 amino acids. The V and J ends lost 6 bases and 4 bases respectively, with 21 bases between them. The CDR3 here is CASSAPTRGQGYGYTF. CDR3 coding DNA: TGTGCCAGCAGCGCCCCGACCCGAGGCCAGGGCTATGGCTACACCTTC.

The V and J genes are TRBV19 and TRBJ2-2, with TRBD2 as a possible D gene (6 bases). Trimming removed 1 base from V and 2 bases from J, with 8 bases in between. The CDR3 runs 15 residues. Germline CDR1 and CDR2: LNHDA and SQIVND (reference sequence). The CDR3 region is CASSIGDLNTGELFF. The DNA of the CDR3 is TGTGCCAGTAGTATAGGGGACTTAAACACCGGGGAGCTGTTTTTT.

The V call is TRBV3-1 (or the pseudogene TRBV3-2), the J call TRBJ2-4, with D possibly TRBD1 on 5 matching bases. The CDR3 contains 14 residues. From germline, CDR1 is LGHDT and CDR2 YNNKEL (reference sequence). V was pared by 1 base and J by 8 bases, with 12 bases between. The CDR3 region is CASSQVQGRDIQYF. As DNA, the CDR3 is TGTGCCAGCAGCCAAGTGCAGGGAAGGGACATTCAGTACTTC.

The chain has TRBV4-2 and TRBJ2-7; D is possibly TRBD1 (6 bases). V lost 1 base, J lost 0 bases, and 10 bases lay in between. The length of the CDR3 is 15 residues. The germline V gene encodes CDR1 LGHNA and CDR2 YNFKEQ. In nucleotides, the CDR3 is TGTGCCAGCAGCCAAGGTGGGACAAGCTCCTACGAGCAGTACTTC. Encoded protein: CASSQGGTSSYEQYF.

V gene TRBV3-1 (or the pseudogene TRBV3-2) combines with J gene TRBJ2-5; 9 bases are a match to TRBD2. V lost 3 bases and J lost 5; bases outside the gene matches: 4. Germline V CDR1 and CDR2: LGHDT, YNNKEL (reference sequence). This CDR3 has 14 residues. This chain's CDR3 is CASSHAGGWETQYF. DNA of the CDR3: TGTGCCAGCAGCCACGCGGGGGGGTGGGAGACCCAGTACTTC.

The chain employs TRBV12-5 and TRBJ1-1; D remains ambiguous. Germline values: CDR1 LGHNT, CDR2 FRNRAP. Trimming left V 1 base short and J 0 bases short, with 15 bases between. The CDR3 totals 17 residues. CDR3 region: CASGLANKNTVNTEAFF. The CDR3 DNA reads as TGTGCTAGTGGTTTGGCTAATAAGAATACGGTGAACACTGAAGCTTTCTTT.

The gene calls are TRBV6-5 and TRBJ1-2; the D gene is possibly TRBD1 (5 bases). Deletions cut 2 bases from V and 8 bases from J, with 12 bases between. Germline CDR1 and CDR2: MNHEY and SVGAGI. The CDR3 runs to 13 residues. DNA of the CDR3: TGTGCCAGCAGTTACGGCCAGGGCGGGGGCTACACCTTC. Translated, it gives CASSYGQGGGYTF.

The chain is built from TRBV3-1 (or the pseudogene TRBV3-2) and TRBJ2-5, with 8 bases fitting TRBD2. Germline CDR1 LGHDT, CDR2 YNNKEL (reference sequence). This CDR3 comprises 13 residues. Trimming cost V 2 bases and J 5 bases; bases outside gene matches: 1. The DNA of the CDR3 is TGTGCCAGCAGCCAAATAGCGGGGGAGACCCAGTACTTC. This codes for CASSQIAGETQYF.

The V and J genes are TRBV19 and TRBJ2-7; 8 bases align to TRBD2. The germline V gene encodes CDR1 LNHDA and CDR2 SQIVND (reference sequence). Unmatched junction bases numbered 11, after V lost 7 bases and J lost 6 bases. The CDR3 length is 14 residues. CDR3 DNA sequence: TGTGCCAGTAATAGCGGGACTAGTGTCGTCGAGCAGTACTTC. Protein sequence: CASNSGTSVVEQYF.

The CDR3 loop is CASSQRQGLYEQYF. As DNA, the CDR3 is TGTGCCAGCAGCCAGCGACAGGGACTCTACGAGCAGTACTTC. The chain links TRBV14 to TRBJ2-7; perhaps TRBD1 as D (7 bases). The V end was cut by 3 bases, the J end by 3 bases, with 12 bases between. The CDR3 is 14 residues long. Germline assignment: CDR1 SGHDN and CDR2 FVKESK.

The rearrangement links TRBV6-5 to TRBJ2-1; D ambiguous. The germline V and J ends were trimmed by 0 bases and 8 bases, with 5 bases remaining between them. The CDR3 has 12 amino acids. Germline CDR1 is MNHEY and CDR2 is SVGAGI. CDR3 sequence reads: CASSYSVDEQFF. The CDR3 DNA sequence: TGTGCCAGCAGTTACTCGGTAGATGAGCAGTTCTTC.

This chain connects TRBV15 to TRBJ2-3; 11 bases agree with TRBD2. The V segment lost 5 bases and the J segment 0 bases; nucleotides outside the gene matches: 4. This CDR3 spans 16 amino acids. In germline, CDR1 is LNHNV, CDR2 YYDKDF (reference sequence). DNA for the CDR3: TGTGCCACCAGCTTTGGACTAGCGGGTAGCACAGATACGCAGTATTTT. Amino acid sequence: CATSFGLAGSTDTQYF.

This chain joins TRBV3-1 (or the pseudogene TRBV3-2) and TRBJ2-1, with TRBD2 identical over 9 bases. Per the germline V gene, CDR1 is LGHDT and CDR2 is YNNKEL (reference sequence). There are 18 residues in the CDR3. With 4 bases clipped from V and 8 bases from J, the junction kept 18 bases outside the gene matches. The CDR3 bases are TGTGCCAGCAGCCCGACTGGGCGCTATAGCGGGAGAGGCGATGAGCAGTTCTTC. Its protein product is CASSPTGRYSGRGDEQFF.

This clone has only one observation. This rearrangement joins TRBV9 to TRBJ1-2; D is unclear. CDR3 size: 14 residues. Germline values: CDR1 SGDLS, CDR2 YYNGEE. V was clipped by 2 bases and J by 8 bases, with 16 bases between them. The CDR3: CASSVAVPSKGYTF. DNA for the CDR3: TGTGCCAGCAGCGTTGCAGTCCCCTCGAAGGGCTACACCTTC.